The clone carrying this T cell receptor beta chain was detected ten times or more. Its cognate antigen is unknown. From germline, CDR1 is DFQATT and CDR2 SNEGSKA (reference sequence). V was pared by 1 base and J by 5 bases, with 14 bases between. The CDR3 consists of 14 residues. The data were taken from a study of T cells in Graves' hyperthyroidism and ophthalmopathy. Broader study findings: Prediction of ophthalmopathy progression came a median approximately 6.6 months pre-onset.

Amplification yielded TCR beta CDR3 regions, with RNA transcripts as the source. The HTBI primer set was used in a first-round RT-PCR of the TCR CDR3. TCRdb re-analysed the multiplex PCR reads in MiXCR, keeping a single row per CDR3 protein. This sample has some 370,000 distinct CDR3 sequences, with roughly 17% found just once. This chain connects TRBV20-1 to TRBJ2-5; D is ambiguous. Sequencing was done on a sample of blood. The TCR was taken from a woman in her twenties or thirties with Graves' hyperthyroidism that later progressed to Graves' ophthalmopathy. The CDR3 reads CSARAEDHGETQYF. The DNA of the CDR3 is TGCAGTGCTAGAGCTGAGGATCACGGGGAGACCCAGTACTTC.